Listed below are T cell receptor beta chains from one sample, sequenced in a study of blood T cell repertoires in COVID-19. Sequencing was performed with immunoSEQ multiplex PCR; in TCRdb, only in-frame clones are kept and a portion is missing. The sample carries 300,000 or so clones, about 90% recorded once. Input material: PBMCs or T cells enriched from blood (not recorded which). The receptors come from a woman aged 25 to 45 who had recovered from COVID-19. Both conserved end residues are part of each CDR3. D genes are given only for firm matches. Rows give clone size only sometimes, using once, few, many, or a class for an expanded clone.

V,J,D,size,DNA,CDR3
TRBV19,TRBJ1-5,NA,NA,TGTGCCAGTAGTATCAGGTCCGCCTATAGCAATCAGCCCCAGCATTTT,CASSIRSAYSNQPQHF
TRBV9,TRBJ1-2,TRBD1,NA,TGTGCCAGCAGCTTAACAACCGGGACAGGGTATGACTACACCTTC,CASSLTTGTGYDYTF
TRBV10-3,TRBJ1-1,NA,NA,TGTGCCATCAGTGAGTCGAGTGGTCAAGGAGCCAAGAACACTGAAGCTTTCTTT,CAISESSGQGAKNTEAFF
TRBV6-6,TRBJ1-3,NA,NA,TGTGCCAGCAGGCTTAGTTTGGGAGGGGAAAACACCATATATTTT,CASRLSLGGENTIYF
TRBV30,TRBJ1-4,NA,NA,TGTGCCTGGAGGGCAGGCGTGATACTGTTTTTT,CAWRAGVILFF
TRBV6-5,TRBJ1-2,NA,NA,TGTGCCAGCAGTCTGGACAGTGGGGGCTATGGCTACACCTTC,CASSLDSGGYGYTF
TRBV3-1/TRBV3-2,TRBJ1-2,TRBD1,NA,TGTGCCAGCAGCCAAAGGGCCGGGACAGGATATGGCTACACCTTC,CASSQRAGTGYGYTF
TRBV5-8,TRBJ1-2,NA,once,TGTGCCAGCACCCAGGGGACCTTCTCCTTCTATGGCTACACCTTC,CASTQGTFSFYGYTF
TRBV5-1,TRBJ1-3,NA,NA,TGCGCCAGCTCGAGGGTTACTGGAAACACCATATATTTT,CASSRVTGNTIYF
TRBV7-8,TRBJ1-1,NA,NA,TGTGCCAGCAGCCTACAGGGAGCTGACACTGAAGCTTTCTTT,CASSLQGADTEAFF
TRBV7-3,TRBJ2-2,NA,NA,TGTGCCAGCAGCTTAACGGCGGGAATCACCGGGGAGCTGTTTTTT,CASSLTAGITGELFF
TRBV7-8,TRBJ1-2,NA,NA,TGTGCCAGCAGCTTAGGTGGGGGGAACTATGGCTACACCTTC,CASSLGGGNYGYTF
TRBV15,TRBJ2-6,TRBD1,NA,TGTGCCACCAGCAGAGATCAGGCAGGGGGAGCCAACGTCCTGACTTTC,CATSRDQAGGANVLTF
TRBV5-5,TRBJ2-7,NA,few,TGTGCCAGCAGCGCAAGTAAAATCGGTCTCTCCTACGAGCAGTACTTC,CASSASKIGLSYEQYF
TRBV19,TRBJ1-6,TRBD1,NA,TGTGCCAGTAGCAGCCTCGACAGGGGGCAGAACATCCCCTATAATTCACCCCTCCACTTT,CASSSLDRGQNIPYNSPLHF
TRBV19,TRBJ1-4,TRBD1,once,TGTGCCAGTAGTAGGTTCAGGGGGCCGGATGAAAAACTGTTTTTT,CASSRFRGPDEKLFF
TRBV3-1/TRBV3-2,TRBJ1-5,NA,few,TGTGCCAGCAGCCAATTACAGGGTCAGCAGCCCCAGCATTTT,CASSQLQGQQPQHF
TRBV7-2,TRBJ2-3,TRBD2,NA,TGTGCCAGCAGCTTATGGACTAGCGGGCGAAGCACAGATACGCAGTATTTT,CASSLWTSGRSTDTQYF
TRBV5-1,TRBJ1-2,TRBD1,NA,TGCGCCAGCAGCCAGACAGGGAGTCATGGCTACACCTTC,CASSQTGSHGYTF
TRBV14,TRBJ1-3,TRBD1,NA,TGTGCCAGCAGCCGTGGACAGGACCGATTTGGAAACACCATATATTTT,CASSRGQDRFGNTIYF
TRBV6-5,TRBJ1-2,TRBD1,once,TGTGCCAGCAGCTCGGGACAGGGGGCATTTGGCTACACCTTC,CASSSGQGAFGYTF
TRBV5-1,TRBJ2-3,TRBD2,NA,TGCGCCAGCAGCTCTTCATTAGCGGGGGGGACAGATACGCAGTATTTT,CASSSSLAGGTDTQYF
TRBV11-1,TRBJ1-5,NA,NA,TGTGCCAGCAGCTTAAACAACGATCAGCCCCAGCATTTT,CASSLNNDQPQHF
TRBV7-2,TRBJ1-2,NA,NA,TGTGCCAGCAGCTTAGGAGTCTTAGGCAGGGAGGACTATGGCTACACCTTC,CASSLGVLGREDYGYTF
TRBV5-5,TRBJ2-7,TRBD1,NA,TGTGCCAGCAGCTGGACAGGTGATACCTACGAGCAGTACTTC,CASSWTGDTYEQYF
TRBV30,TRBJ1-5,TRBD1,NA,TGTGCTTTCGGGACAGTTGGCAATCAGCCCCAGCATTTT,CAFGTVGNQPQHF
TRBV29-1,TRBJ1-2,NA,NA,TGCAGCGTTGAGATCGAGGGGGCTAACTATGGCTACACCTTC,CSVEIEGANYGYTF
TRBV7-6,TRBJ1-1,TRBD1,NA,TGTGCCAGCAGCGGGCCCGGGACAGGGAAGTTGAACACTGAAGCTTTCTTT,CASSGPGTGKLNTEAFF
TRBV19,TRBJ2-1,TRBD1,NA,TGTGCCAGTAGTGTACCTAGGGACAGGAACCAATGGATTGTCAATGAGCAGTTCTTC,CASSVPRDRNQWIVNEQFF
TRBV2,TRBJ1-5,NA,NA,TGTGCCAGCAGTGAATTAGTCCATAGCAATCAGCCCCAGCATTTT,CASSELVHSNQPQHF
TRBV29-1,TRBJ2-7,TRBD1,NA,TGCAGCTTCTGGACAGGGTCGGGCGAGCAGTACTTC,CSFWTGSGEQYF